These 19 T cell receptor beta chains were all obtained from the same sample, sequenced in a study of beta chain features in type 1 diabetes. The investigators reverse transcribed all of the isolated RNA, so they sequenced expressed TCRB transcripts. Method: immunoSEQ multiplex PCR; TCRdb's copy keeps in-frame clones and lacks some. Found here are 900,000 or so clones, 15% to 20% of them singletons; the top ten hold around 0.02%. Material for sequencing was naive CD4+ T cells from blood. These receptors all come from a woman under 30 in good health.

The rearrangement joins TRBV18 to TRBJ2-1; a possible D gene is TRBD2 (5 bases). The CDR3 contains 19 residues. V shed 3 bases and J shed 0 bases, with 21 bases lying between them. The germline CDR1 and CDR2 sequences are KGHSH and LQKENI. CDR3 protein: CASSPTFGLSTSSYNEQFF. The CDR3 DNA reads TGTGCCAGCTCACCGACGTTCGGCCTTAGTACTAGCTCCTACAATGAGCAGTTCTTC.

The chain joins TRBV7-9 to TRBJ2-1; 9 bases agree with TRBD2. This CDR3 spans 12 amino acids. Germline-derived CDR1 and CDR2 are SEHNR and FQNEAQ (reference sequence). Germline trimming cut 5 bases from V and 12 bases from J; bases unmatched to any gene: 5. The CDR3, as DNA: TGTGCCAGCAGCCCAGCGGGGGGTGGGCAGTTCTTC. Amino acids: CASSPAGGGQFF.

The V gene is TRBV28, the J gene TRBJ2-3; 7 bases agree with TRBD2. The CDR3 loop spans 15 amino acids. With V trimmed by 8 bases and J by 3 bases, 11 bases remained unmatched. Germline values: CDR1 MDHEN, CDR2 SYDVKM. The CDR3 loop reads CASYSAGETTDTQYF. CDR3 DNA: TGTGCCAGCTACTCCGCGGGAGAAACGACAGATACGCAGTATTTT.

This clone was seen a few times. The CDR3 bases are TGTGCCAGCAGTTTACGGAGCGCGGGTGGTACGCAGTATTTT. Translating it yields CASSLRSAGGTQYF. This sequence joins TRBV27 and TRBJ2-3; D might be TRBD2 (5 bases). The V gene lost 2 bases and the J gene lost 8 bases, with 14 bases spanning the gap. The germline CDR1 and CDR2 sequences are MNHEY and SMNVEV (reference sequence). The CDR3 has 14 residues.

The V gene is TRBV19, the J gene TRBJ1-5; D is ambiguous. CDR3 length: 14 amino acids. Per germline, CDR1 LNHDA and CDR2 SQIVND (reference sequence). Trimming took off 5 bases at V and 4 bases at J, with 12 bases between the two ends. The CDR3 sequence is CASSYRERNQPQHF. CDR3 sequence (DNA): TGTGCCAGTAGTTACCGGGAGAGGAATCAGCCCCAGCATTTT.

This clone has more than one count but fewer than ten. This sequence joins TRBV7-6 and TRBJ2-1, with 13 bases fitting TRBD2. Germline V CDR1 and CDR2: SGHVS, FNYEAQ. The CDR3 totals 16 residues. With V trimmed by 3 bases and J by 9 bases, 8 bases remained unmatched. DNA for the CDR3: TGTGCCAGCAGCTTGGCCGGGACTAGCGGGATGGCTGAGCAGTTCTTC. Translating gives CASSLAGTSGMAEQFF.

The rearrangement joins TRBV5-1 to TRBJ2-1; 12 positions match TRBD2. V shed 0 bases, J shed 3 bases, and the junction held 4 bases outside the gene matches. CDR1 and CDR2 from the germline V gene are SGHRS and YFSETQ. There are 17 residues in the CDR3. The CDR3 protein is CASSLGLAGVGYNEQFF. The DNA for the CDR3 is TGCGCCAGCAGCTTGGGACTAGCGGGAGTGGGCTACAATGAGCAGTTCTTC.

This clone was picked up a small number of times. The chain uses TRBV11-2 and TRBJ2-3; 9 bases fit TRBD2. The CDR3 spans 14 residues. Germline assignment: CDR1 SGHAT and CDR2 FQNNGV. Unmatched junction bases numbered 3, after V lost 6 bases and J lost 2 bases. DNA of the CDR3: TGTGCCAGCAGGGTAGCGGGAGTCACAGATACGCAGTATTTT. It translates to CASRVAGVTDTQYF.

The chain links TRBV5-4 to TRBJ1-1; D unresolved. The germline V gene has CDR1 SGHNT and CDR2 YYREEE (reference sequence). Trimming cost V 1 base and J 6 bases, with 13 bases left between them. The CDR3 covers 14 residues. In DNA form, the CDR3 reads TGTGCCAGCAGCTTGAAGCTTCCGGCCGCTGAAGCTTTCTTT. Translated, it gives CASSLKLPAAEAFF.

The genes are TRBV6-5 and TRBJ1-2, with D possibly TRBD1 on 6 matching bases. This CDR3 is 15 amino acids long. The V end was cut by 6 bases, the J end by 7 bases, with 21 bases between. The germline V gene encodes CDR1 MNHEY and CDR2 SVGAGI. The DNA for the CDR3 is TGTGCCAGCAGCTCTACACAAGGGGGGAGCGGTGGCTACACCTTC. Amino acids: CASSSTQGGSGGYTF.

This clone was counted between two and nine times. The rearrangement uses TRBV2 and TRBJ2-7, with D possibly being TRBD1 (6 bases). CDR1 and CDR2 from the germline V gene are SNHLY and FYNNEI. The V end was cut by 7 bases, the J end by 2 bases, with 12 bases between. The CDR3 sequence is 13 residues long. The CDR3 bases are TGTGCCAGCAAACGGGACACCGCCTACGAGCAGTACTTC. It yields the protein CASKRDTAYEQYF.

The chain links TRBV6-1 to TRBJ2-7; 8 positions agree with TRBD2. J lost 2 bases, V lost 6 bases, and 9 bases had no gene match. The germline V gene encodes CDR1 MNHNS and CDR2 SASEGT. This CDR3 is 15 amino acids long. CDR3 sequence: CASRGLGTRTYEQYF. As DNA, the CDR3 is TGTGCCAGCAGAGGATTGGGGACTAGGACCTACGAGCAGTACTTC.

This clone was recorded a few times. The same CDR3 arises from other DNA sequences in this sample as well. The chain employs TRBV2 and TRBJ2-1, with 13 bases matching TRBD2. This CDR3 contains 15 residues. The V and J ends lost 5 bases and 7 bases, in that order; junction bases with no gene match: 5. Germline loops: CDR1 SNHLY, CDR2 FYNNEI. The CDR3 DNA sequence: TGTGCCAGCAGTCTACTAGCGGGAGGGGGAAATGAGCAGTTCTTC. This encodes CASSLLAGGGNEQFF.

This clone was seen a few times. J is TRBJ2-1 and V is TRBV15; 9 bases align to TRBD2. The junction had 10 bases not matched to a gene; V was cut back by 2 bases and J by 5 bases. This CDR3 has 17 residues. Germline assignment: CDR1 LNHNV and CDR2 YYDKDF (reference sequence). DNA for the CDR3: TGTGCCACCAGCAGAAACCGCCTAGCGGGACTAAACAATGAGCAGTTCTTC. Protein sequence: CATSRNRLAGLNNEQFF.

This clone was found a few times. This chain joins TRBV10-2 and TRBJ2-7; 7 bases align to TRBD1. Trimming removed 7 bases from V and 2 bases from J; junction bases left unmatched: 5. Per germline, CDR1 WSHSY and CDR2 SAAADI. The CDR3 is made up of 13 amino acids. The CDR3 DNA follows: TGCGCCAGCACGCAGGGGGTAGCCTACGAGCAGTACTTC. This sequence encodes CASTQGVAYEQYF.

This clone was counted only a few times. The chain employs TRBV28 and TRBJ2-5; 14 bases align to TRBD2. V dropped 5 bases and J dropped 7; count of bases not matched to a gene: 18. CDR1 is MDHEN, CDR2 SYDVKM, per germline. The CDR3 contains 19 residues. The CDR3 here is CASSTPSGGTSGSLGTQYF. The CDR3 DNA sequence: TGTGCCAGCAGTACACCCTCCGGTGGGACTAGCGGGAGTCTGGGGACCCAGTACTTC.

This clone was counted between two and nine times. The chain has TRBV12-5 and TRBJ2-7; no clear D gene. The CDR3 contains 14 residues. Trimming left V 0 bases short and J 4 bases short, with 10 bases between. Germline CDR1 LGHNT, CDR2 FRNRAP. This chain's CDR3 is CASGLVETLYEQYF. Here the CDR3 DNA reads TGTGCTAGTGGTTTGGTAGAGACTTTATACGAGCAGTACTTC.

This clone was observed a handful of times. The junction departs from germline at one end; a sequencing error may be responsible. This chain uses TRBV28 with TRBJ1-1; the D gene is possibly TRBD1 (5 bases). CDR1 MDHEN and CDR2 SYDVKM come from the germline V gene. The CDR3 length is 13 residues. The CDR3 is CASRLGTTTEAFF. CDR3 nucleotides: TGTGCCAGCCGTTTAGGGACTACTACTGAAGCTTTCTTT.

The V and J genes are TRBV19 and TRBJ1-5; no definite D call. Germline CDR1 reads LNHDA; CDR2 reads SQIVND (reference sequence). This CDR3 has 14 residues. V lost 3 bases and J 3 bases, leaving 9 bases between the germline ends. Here the CDR3 DNA reads TGTGCCAGTAGTATTCTGGGCCTCAATCAGCCCCAGCATTTT. Translated: CASSILGLNQPQHF. Full variable domain (missing parts from reference TRBV19 and TRBJ1-5): DGGITQSPKYLFRKEGQNVTLSCEQNLNHDAMYWYRQDPGQGLRLIYYSQIVNDFQKGDIAEGYSVSREKKESFPLTVTSAQKNPTAFYLCASSILGLNQPQHFGDGTRLSIL.